The 2 T cell receptor beta chains below were found in one sample sequenced in a study of cytomegalovirus exposure and HLA in healthy donors. Amplification used 60 Vbeta primers and 13 Jbeta primers. The table came from immunoSEQ multiplex PCR; TCRdb's copy has only in-frame clones and leaves some out. The data show 150,000 to 200,000 clones, almost 80% seen once. The source material was PBMCs. Every receptor here comes from a man aged 18 to 29 in good health and CMV-seropositive.

V gene TRBV10-3 combines with J gene TRBJ2-7; possibly TRBD1 for D (5 bases). The germline CDR1 and CDR2 sequences are ENHRY and SYGVKD. The CDR3 spans 16 residues. V shed 0 bases and J shed 0 bases, with 12 bases lying between them. DNA of the CDR3: TGTGCCATCAGTGAGTCCCAGACAGCGAGCTCCTACGAGCAGTACTTC. It codes for CAISESQTASSYEQYF.

The chain uses TRBV7-9 and TRBJ2-1; 7 bases are a match to TRBD2. The V and J ends lost 5 bases and 5 bases, in that order; junction bases with no gene match: 15. Germline V CDR1 and CDR2: SEHNR, FQNEAQ (reference sequence). This CDR3 comprises 17 residues. CDR3 amino acids: CASSTGGLGTKDNEQFF. The CDR3 DNA follows: TGTGCCAGCAGCACTGGCGGTTTGGGGACTAAAGACAATGAGCAGTTCTTC.